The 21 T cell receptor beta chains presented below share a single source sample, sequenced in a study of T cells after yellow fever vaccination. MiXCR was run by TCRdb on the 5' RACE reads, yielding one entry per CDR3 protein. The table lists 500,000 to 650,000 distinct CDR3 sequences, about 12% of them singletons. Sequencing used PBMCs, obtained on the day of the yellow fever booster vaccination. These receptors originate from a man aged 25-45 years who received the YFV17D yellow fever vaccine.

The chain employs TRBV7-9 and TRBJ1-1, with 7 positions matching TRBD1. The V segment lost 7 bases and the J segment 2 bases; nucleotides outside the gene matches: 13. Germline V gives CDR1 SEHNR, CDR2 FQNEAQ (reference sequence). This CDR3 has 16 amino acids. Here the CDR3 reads CASIQGGRGSNTEAFF. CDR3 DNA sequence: TGTGCCAGCATCCAGGGGGGGCGGGGGAGTAACACTGAAGCTTTCTTT.

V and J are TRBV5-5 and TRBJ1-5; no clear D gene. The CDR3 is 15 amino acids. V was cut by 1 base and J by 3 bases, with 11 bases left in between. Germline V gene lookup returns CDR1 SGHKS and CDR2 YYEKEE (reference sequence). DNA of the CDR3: TGTGCCAGCAGCTTGAATCCCGATCTCAATCAGCCCCAGCATTTT. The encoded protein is CASSLNPDLNQPQHF.

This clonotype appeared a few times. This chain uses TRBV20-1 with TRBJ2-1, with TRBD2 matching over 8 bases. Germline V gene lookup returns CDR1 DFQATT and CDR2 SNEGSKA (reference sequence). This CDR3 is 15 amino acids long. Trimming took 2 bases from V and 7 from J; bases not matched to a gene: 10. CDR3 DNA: TGCAGTGCTAGATTACTAGCGGTCCTGGGAAATGAGCAGTTCTTC. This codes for CSARLLAVLGNEQFF.

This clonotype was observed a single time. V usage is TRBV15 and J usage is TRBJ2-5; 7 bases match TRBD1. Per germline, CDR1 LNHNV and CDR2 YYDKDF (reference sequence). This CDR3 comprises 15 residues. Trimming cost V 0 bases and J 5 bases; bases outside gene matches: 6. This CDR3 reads CATSRDQRQGETQYF. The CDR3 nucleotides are TGTGCCACCAGCAGAGATCAAAGACAGGGCGAGACCCAGTACTTC.

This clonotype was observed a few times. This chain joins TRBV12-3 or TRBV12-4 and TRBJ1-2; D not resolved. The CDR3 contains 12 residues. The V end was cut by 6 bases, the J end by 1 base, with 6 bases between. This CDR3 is CASSPFNYGYTF. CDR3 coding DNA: TGTGCCAGCAGCCCCTTTAACTATGGCTACACCTTC.

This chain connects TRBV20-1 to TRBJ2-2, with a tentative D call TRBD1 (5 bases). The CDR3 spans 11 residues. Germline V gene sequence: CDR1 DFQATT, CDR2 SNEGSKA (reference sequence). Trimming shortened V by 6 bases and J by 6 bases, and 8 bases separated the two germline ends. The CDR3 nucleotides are TGCAGTGCGTTGGGGCCCGGGGAGCTGTTTTTT. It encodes CSALGPGELFF.

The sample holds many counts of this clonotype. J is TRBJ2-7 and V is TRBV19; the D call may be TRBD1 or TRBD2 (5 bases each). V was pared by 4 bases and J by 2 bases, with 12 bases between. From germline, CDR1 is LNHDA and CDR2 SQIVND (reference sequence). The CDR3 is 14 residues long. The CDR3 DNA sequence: TGTGCCAGTAGTACGTCCGGGACGGCCTACGAGCAGTACTTC. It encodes CASSTSGTAYEQYF.

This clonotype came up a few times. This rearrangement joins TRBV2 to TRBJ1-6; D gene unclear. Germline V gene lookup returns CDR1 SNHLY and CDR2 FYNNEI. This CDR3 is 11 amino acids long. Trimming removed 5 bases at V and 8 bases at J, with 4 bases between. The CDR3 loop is CASSRYSPLHF. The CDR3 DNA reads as TGTGCCAGCAGTCGCTATTCACCCCTCCACTTT. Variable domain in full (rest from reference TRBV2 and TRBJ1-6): EPEVTQTPSHQVTQMGQEVILRCVPISNHLYFYWYRQILGQKVEFLVSFYNNEISEKSEIFDDQFSVERPDGSNFTLKIRSTKLEDSAMYFCASSRYSPLHFGNGTRLTVT.

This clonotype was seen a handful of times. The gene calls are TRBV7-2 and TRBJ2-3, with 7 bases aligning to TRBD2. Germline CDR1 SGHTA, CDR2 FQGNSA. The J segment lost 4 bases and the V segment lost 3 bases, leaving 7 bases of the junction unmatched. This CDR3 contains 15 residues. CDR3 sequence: CASSFFAGESDTQYF. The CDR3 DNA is TGTGCCAGCAGCTTTTTTGCGGGAGAGTCAGATACGCAGTATTTT.

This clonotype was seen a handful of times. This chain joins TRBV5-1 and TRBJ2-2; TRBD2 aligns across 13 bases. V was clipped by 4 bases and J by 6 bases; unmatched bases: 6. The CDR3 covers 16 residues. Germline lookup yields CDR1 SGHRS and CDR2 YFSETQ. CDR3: CASSRNGLAGAGELFF. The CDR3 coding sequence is TGCGCCAGCAGCCGAAACGGACTAGCGGGAGCCGGGGAGCTGTTTTTT.

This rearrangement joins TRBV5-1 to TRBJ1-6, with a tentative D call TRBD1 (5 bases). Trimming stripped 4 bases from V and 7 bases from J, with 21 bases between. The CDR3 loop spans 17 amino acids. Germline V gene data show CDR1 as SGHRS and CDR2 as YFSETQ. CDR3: CASSRTYPGTGNSPLHF. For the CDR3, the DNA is TGCGCCAGCAGCAGAACTTACCCCGGGACGGGGAATTCACCCCTCCACTTT.

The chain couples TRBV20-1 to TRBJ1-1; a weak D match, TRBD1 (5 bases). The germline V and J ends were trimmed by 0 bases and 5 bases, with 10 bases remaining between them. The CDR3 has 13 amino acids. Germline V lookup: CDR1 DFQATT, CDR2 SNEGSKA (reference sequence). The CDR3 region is CSARDGGGTEAFF. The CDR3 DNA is TGCAGTGCTAGAGATGGGGGTGGTACTGAAGCTTTCTTT.

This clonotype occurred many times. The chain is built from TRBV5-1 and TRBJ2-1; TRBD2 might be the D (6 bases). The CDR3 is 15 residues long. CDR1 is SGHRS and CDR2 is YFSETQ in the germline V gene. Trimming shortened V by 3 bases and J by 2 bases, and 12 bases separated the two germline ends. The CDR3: CASSSEGTPYNEQFF. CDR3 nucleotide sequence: TGCGCCAGCAGCTCCGAAGGGACTCCCTACAATGAGCAGTTCTTC.

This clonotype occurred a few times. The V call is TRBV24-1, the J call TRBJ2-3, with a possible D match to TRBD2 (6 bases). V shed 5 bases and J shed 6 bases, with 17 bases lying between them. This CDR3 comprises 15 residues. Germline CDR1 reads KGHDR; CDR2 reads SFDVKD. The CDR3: CATSVTSWGSDTQYF. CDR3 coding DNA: TGTGCCACCAGTGTTACTAGCTGGGGTTCGGATACGCAGTATTTT.

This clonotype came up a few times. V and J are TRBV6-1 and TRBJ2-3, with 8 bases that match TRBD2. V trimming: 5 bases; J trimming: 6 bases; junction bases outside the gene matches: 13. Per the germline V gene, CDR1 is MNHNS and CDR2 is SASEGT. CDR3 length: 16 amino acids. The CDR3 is CASSLPGTGGKDTQYF. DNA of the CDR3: TGTGCCAGCAGTCTCCCGGGGACGGGAGGGAAGGATACGCAGTATTTT.

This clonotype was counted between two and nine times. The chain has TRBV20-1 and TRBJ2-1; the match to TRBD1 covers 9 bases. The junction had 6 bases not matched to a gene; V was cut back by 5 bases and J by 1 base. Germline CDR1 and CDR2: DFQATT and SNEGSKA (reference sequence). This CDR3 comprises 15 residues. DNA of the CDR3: TGCAGTGCTCAAACCGGGACAGGGTCCTACAATGAGCAGTTCTTC. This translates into CSAQTGTGSYNEQFF.

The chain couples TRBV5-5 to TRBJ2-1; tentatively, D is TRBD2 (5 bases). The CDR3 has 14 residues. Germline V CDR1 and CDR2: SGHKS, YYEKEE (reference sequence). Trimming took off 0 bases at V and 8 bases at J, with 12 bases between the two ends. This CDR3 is CASSLGRGAYEQFF. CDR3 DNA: TGTGCCAGCAGCTTGGGACGGGGTGCGTATGAGCAGTTCTTC.

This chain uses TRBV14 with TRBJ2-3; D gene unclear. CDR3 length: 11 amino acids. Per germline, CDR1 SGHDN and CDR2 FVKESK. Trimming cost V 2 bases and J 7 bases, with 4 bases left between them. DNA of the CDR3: TGTGCCAGCAGCCAAACTAATACGCAGTATTTT. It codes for CASSQTNTQYF.

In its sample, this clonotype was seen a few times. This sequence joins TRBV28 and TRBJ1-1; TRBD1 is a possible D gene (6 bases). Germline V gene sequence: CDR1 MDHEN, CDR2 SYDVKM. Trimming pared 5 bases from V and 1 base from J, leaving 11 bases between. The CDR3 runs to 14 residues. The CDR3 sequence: CASSVQGSNTEAFF. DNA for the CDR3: TGTGCCAGCAGTGTACAGGGTTCGAACACTGAAGCTTTCTTT.

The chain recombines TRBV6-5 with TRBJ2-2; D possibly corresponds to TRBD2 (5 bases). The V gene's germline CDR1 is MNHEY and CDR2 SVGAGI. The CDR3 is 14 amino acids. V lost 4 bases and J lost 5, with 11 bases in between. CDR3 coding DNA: TGTGCCAGCAGTTCCCTACTAGGGACCGGGGAGCTGTTTTTT. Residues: CASSSLLGTGELFF.

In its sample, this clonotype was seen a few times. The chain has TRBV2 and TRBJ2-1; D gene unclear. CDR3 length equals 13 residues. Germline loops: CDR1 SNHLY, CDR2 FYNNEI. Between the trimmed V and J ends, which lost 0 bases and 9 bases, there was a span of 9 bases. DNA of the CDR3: TGTGCCAGCAGTGAAGCCCCCGACGGTGAGCAGTTCTTC. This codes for CASSEAPDGEQFF.